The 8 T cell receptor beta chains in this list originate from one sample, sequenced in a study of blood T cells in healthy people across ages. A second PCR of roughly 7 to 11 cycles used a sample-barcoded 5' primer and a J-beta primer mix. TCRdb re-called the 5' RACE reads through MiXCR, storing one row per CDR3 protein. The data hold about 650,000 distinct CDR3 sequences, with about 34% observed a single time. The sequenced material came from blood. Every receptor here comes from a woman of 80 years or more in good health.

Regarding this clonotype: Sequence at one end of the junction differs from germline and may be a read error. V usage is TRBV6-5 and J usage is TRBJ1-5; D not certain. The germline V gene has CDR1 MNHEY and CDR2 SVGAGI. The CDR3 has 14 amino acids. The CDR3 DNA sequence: TGTGTCAGCAGTTCCTCTATTTTCAATCAGCCCCAGCATTTT. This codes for CVSSSSIFNQPQHF.

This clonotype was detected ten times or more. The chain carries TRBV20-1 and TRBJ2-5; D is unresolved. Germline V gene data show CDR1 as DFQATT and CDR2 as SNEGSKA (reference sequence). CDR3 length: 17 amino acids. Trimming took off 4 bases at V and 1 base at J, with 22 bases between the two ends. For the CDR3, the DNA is TGCAGTGCTAACCCCCGACAAGCCCGCATTACCCAAGAGACCCAGTACTTC. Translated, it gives CSANPRQARITQETQYF.

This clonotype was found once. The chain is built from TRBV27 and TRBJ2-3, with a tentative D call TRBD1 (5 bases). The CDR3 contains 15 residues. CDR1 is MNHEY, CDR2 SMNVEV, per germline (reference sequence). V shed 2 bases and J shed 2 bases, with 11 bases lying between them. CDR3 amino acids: CASSLRQTNTDTQYF. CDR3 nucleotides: TGTGCCAGCAGTTTAAGACAGACCAACACAGATACGCAGTATTTT.

CDR3 DNA: TGTGCCAGCGGCCTGGGACAGGGGTTTTACAATGAGCAGTTCTTC. Translated: CASGLGQGFYNEQFF. This chain links TRBV5-6 with TRBJ2-1; 10 positions agree with TRBD1. V lost 7 bases to trimming and J lost 4 bases; unmatched junction nucleotides: 8. CDR3 size: 15 residues. Germline V gives CDR1 SGHDT, CDR2 YYEEEE.

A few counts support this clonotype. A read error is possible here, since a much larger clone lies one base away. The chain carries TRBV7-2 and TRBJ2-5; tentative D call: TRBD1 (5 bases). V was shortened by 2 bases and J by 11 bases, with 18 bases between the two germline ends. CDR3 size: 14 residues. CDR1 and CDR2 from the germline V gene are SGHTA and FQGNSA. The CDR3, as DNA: TGTGCCAGCAGCTTAAGGCAGGGTGACAATGAGCAGTACTTC. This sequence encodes CASSLRQGDNEQYF.

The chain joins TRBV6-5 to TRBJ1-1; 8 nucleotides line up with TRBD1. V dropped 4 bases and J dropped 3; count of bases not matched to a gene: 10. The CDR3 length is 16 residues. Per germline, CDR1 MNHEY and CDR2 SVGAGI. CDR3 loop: CASSLTGGPRDTEAFF. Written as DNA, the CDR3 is TGTGCCAGCAGTTTAACAGGGGGACCGAGAGACACTGAAGCTTTCTTT.

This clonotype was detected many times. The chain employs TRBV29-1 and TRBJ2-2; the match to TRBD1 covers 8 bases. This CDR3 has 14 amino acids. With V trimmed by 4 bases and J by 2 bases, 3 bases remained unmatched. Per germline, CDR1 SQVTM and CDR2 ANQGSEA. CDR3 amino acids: CSVGTGTNTGELFF. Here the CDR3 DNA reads TGCAGCGTTGGGACAGGGACCAACACCGGGGAGCTGTTTTTT.

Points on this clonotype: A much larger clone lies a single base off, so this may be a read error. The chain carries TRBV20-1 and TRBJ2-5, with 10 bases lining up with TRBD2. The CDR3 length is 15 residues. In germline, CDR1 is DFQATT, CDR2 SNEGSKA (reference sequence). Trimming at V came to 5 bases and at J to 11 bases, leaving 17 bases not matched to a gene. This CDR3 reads CSAVSGGNSYNEQYF. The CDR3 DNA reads TGCAGTGCTGTTAGCGGGGGGAATTCCTACAATGAGCAGTACTTC.